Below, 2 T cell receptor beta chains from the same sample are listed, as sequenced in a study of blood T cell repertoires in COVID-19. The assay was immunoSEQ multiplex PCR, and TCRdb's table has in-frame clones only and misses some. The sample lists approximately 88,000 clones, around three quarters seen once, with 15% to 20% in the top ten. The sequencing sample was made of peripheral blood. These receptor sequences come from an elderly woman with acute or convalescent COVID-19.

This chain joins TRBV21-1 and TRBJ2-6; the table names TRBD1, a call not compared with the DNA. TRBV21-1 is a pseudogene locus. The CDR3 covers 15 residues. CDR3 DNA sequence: TGTGCCAGCAGCACCCAAACATCTGGGGCCAACGTCCTGACTTTC. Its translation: CASSTQTSGANVLTF.

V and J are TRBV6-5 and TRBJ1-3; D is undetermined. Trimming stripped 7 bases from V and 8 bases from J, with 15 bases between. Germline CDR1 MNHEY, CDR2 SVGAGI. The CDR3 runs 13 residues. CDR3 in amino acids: CASKPGYDYTIYF. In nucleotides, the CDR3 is TGTGCCAGCAAGCCGGGATACGATTACACCATATATTTT.